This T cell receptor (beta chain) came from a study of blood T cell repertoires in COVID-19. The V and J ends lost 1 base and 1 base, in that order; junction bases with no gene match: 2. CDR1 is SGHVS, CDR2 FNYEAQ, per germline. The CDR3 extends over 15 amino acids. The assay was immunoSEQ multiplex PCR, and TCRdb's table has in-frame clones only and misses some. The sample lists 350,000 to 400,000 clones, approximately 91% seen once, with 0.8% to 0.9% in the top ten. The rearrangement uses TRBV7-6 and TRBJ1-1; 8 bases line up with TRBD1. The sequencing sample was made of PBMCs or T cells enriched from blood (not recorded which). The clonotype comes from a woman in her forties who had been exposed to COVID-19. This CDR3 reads CASSLVGTGNTEAFF. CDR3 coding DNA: TGTGCCAGCAGCTTAGTGGGGACAGGGAACACTGAAGCTTTCTTT.